This T cell receptor beta chain comes out of a study of cytomegalovirus exposure and HLA in healthy donors (dated by TCRdb to 2017 to 2019). Study-level background: According to an earlier analysis of around 600 of the donors, about 179 million T cells yielded 100 million or so unique TCR beta sequences and around 300 Gb of sequence data. An early release covering more than 500 HLA-typed donors comprised around 300 gigabases of sequencing data and approximately 85 million unique TCR sequences. Of the roughly 400 genotyped donors, less than 85% were placed in the genetic ancestry cluster associated with self-reported Caucasian donors. The aim of the study was to test whether cataloging public T cell receptors could identify signatures of past pathogen exposure. The study profiled the T cell repertoires of under 850 subjects by immunosequencing and related them to cytomegalovirus serostatus. In addition to the first cohort of around 670 subjects, a separate validation cohort of 130 or so different subjects was used. High-throughput TCR immunosequencing, statistical association of individual TCRs with disease status, and machine learning were combined to predict cytomegalovirus infection status. To study patterns of TCR occurrence, a later analysis re-analyzed previously published TCR beta repertoires from 650 to 750 donors and added high-resolution HLA genotyping. Rather than using new phenotypic data, the later analysis identified candidate immune exposures from TCR beta sequences and from how often those sequences occurred across donors. An earlier analysis of roughly 580 of the donors used high-throughput TCR beta sequencing to judge whether each TCR beta V gene segment behaved as functional or pseudogenic. Donor age, sex, ethnicity and CMV serostatus were collected together with the repertoire data. A later genetic analysis used genome-wide SNP genotypes for about 60% of the 666 donors, treating that subset as a discovery cohort. All discovery cohort repertoires had been generated on a single sequencing platform. HLA typing included class I and class II loci at four-digit resolution. Typing coverage differed by locus: A, B, C, DRB1 and DQB1 were typed in roughly 620-640 donors, DQA1 in 500 to 550, DPA1 in 600 to 610, and DPB1 in around 490. Several DR-DQ haplotypes were handled as single units for association and clustering, since linkage in the cohort was strong. Across about 370 genotyped donors of the cohort, an average of about 220,000 unique TCR beta nucleotide sequences per donor were sequenced, and around 19% of those sequences were non-productive. What the work shows at the level of the full study, not this receptor alone: When HLA alleles, especially DR and DQ, strongly co-occurred, attributing TCR associations to individual alleles was difficult. Because HLA typing was unavailable for some donors at each locus, only the typed subset was used in association tests. This cohort had only TCR beta chains sequenced, and the lack of alpha or paired-chain data limited which features could be detected. A later analysis reported that several top co-occurrence clusters appeared linked to parvovirus B19, influenza, CMV and Epstein-Barr virus. A few of the identified cytomegalovirus-associated TCR beta chains were confirmed in vitro to be specific for cytomegalovirus antigens. In a later analysis, 16,951 TCR beta sequences were associated with specific HLA alleles at a false discovery rate of 0.05. Compared with the approximately 670-donor mean, donors in an Asian-associated ancestry cluster had fewer N-insertions in productive TCRs, according to a later genetic analysis. In the study, approximately 160 TCR beta chains were listed as associated with cytomegalovirus. Cytomegalovirus status was reported to be diagnosed by the classifier with high specificity and sensitivity in both the original and validation cohorts. Because counts were too low, 15 to 20 rarely observed V segments, including chromosome 9 orphons, were excluded from the earlier analysis of roughly 580 of the donors. In a later genetic analysis, a missense DCLRE1C variant was associated with V-gene and J-gene trimming of TCR beta chains, and the association was replicated in an independent cohort. CMV serostatus was the only immune exposure information available for the cohort. In an earlier analysis of about 600 of the donors, most TCR beta V segments appeared in productive rearrangements about 87% or about 30% of the time, broadly matching IMGT annotations. A further reported finding was that TCR beta sequences accurately predicted the HLA-A and HLA-B alleles for most subjects in the first cohort. In a later analysis, HLA-associated TCR beta chains were found to be more clonally expanded and to have lower generation probabilities than equally common non-associated chains. A later analysis found that TCR association rates varied across HLA loci, with DRB1 alleles showing the most associated TCRs and HLA-C alleles the fewest. Across donors, most TCR sequences were observed very rarely, whereas some public TCRs were present in many individuals. A cluster of highly shared sequence variants was judged likely to represent a technical artifact of the sequencing pipeline. Linkage disequilibrium might explain the correlated functional status among segregating V segments, but an unknown experimental factor could not be ruled out. The presence/absence analyses assumed that sequencing depth was roughly uniform across donors, and that assumption may not be true. According to the authors, the approach could potentially be generalized to other disease states and immunological phenotypes. In a later analysis, most CMV-associated TCR beta chains were found to appear HLA-restricted, with HLA associations seemingly driven largely by CMV exposure. The 87-base-pair reads could not distinguish some IMGT-functional V segments, including TRBV6-2 and TRBV6-3, so those segments were excluded.

About this clone: What this receptor recognizes is not known. The input lacks base qualities; no much larger clone sits a single base away.

V is trimmed back by 4 bases and J by 0 bases, and the junction contains 8 bases that no gene match accounts for. Inclusive of the bounding cysteine and phenylalanine, the CDR3 is 17 residues long. The only DNA kept is the CDR3, 51 bases in frame from the first base. Based on the germline V gene (reference sequence), the CDR1 and CDR2 sequences are LNHNV and YYDKDF. The cohort was made up of several hundred healthy bone marrow donors. Cohort members were all nominally healthy when sampled, although unrecorded immune exposures were likely present. The donor was CMV seronegative and was included in the group of approximately 350 seronegative cohort members. Each donor provided a peripheral blood sample, and peripheral blood mononuclear cells were used for TCR beta sequencing. The Qiagen DNeasy Blood Extraction Kit was used to extract genomic DNA from the blood cell samples. Library generation was performed with the immunoSEQ multiplex PCR assay. The multiplex PCR relied on a mix of 60 forward primers for TCR Vbeta segments and 13 reverse primers for TCR Jbeta segments. The CDR3 region of rearranged TCR beta genes was amplified from genomic DNA with a multiplex PCR assay. On the Illumina HiSeq System, the amplified TCR beta libraries were sequenced as 87-base-pair reads. From the authors' description of their analysis: In a later analysis, some 80 million unique TCR beta chains were counted across the 500 to 850 repertoires, and roughly 11 million of these chains were shared by at least two donors. Raw reads were error-corrected and collapsed into unique sequences with a nearest-neighbor algorithm that merged closely related sequences to remove PCR and sequencing errors. Alignment of CDR3 sequences to IMGT reference sequences was used to assign V, D and J gene segments. For a sequence to be retained, at least a six-nucleotide match to both a V gene segment and a J gene segment was required. Rearrangements were called productive when the CDR3 lacked stop codons and stayed in frame with V and J; all others were non-productive. CDR3 was defined by IMGT convention, running from the second conserved V-encoded cysteine to the conserved J-encoded phenylalanine. The earlier analysis of about 560 of the donors excluded any sequence lacking an unambiguous match to a single V gene segment. An earlier analysis of 550 to 650 of the donors classified V segments as functional when productive rearrangements were above 56.7% and as segregating when the standard deviation between donors was above 5%. A statistical classification framework was built to diagnose cytomegalovirus status from the catalog of TCR beta chain sequences. V and J gene assignment, in a later analysis, came from comparing TCR nucleotide sequences with IMGT/GENE-DB human TR gene sequences. Using the TCRdist pipeline, a later analysis assigned CDR3 sequences along with most-parsimonious VDJ recombination scenarios. A later analysis defined each TCR beta chain by its CDR3 amino acid sequence plus V-gene family, and excluded reads lacking a unique V-gene family. A later analysis removed nearly 600 highly shared, low-generation-probability nucleotide sequences to deal with suspected cross-contamination and a sequencing artifact. In a later analysis, a clonal expansion index was calculated for each public chain from normalized within-repertoire ranks of inferred template counts. In a later analysis, generation probabilities were computed with a VDJ recombination model fitted to out-of-frame rearrangements, and the resulting probabilities were checked against IGoR. A later analysis scored TCR-TCR, TCR-HLA and TCR-CMV co-occurrence with hypergeometric tests, applying a repertoire-size bias correction to TCR pairs. In a later analysis, false discovery rates were estimated by permuting HLA or CMV assignments 20 times. In a later analysis, co-occurring TCRs were grouped using DBSCAN, with TCRdist sequence similarity added in when clustering inside HLA-allele-positive subsets. Repertoires with fewer than 30,000 or more than 120,000 public chains were left out of co-occurrence clustering, as were four to six repertoires with anomalous nucleotide sharing. TCRdb took over this immuneACCESS table, retaining in-frame rearrangements with V and J assigned. Such tables are incomplete; in checked studies, under half of the missing clones stem from an unresolved V gene, and the remainder is unexplained. That table furnishes V, J and clone size, whereas the DNA furnished D and trimming. In all, the sample holds some 150,000 clones, and about 80% of those were seen once. The top ten constitute 1.3% of the sample.

The sequencing input was PBMCs. The receptor's source is a woman aged 50 to 60 in good health and CMV-seronegative. The rearrangement joined TRBV15 to TRBJ2-5, and 10 junctional nucleotides match TRBD1. In nucleotide form, the sequence is TGTGCCACCAGCACCAGACAGGGGGCCGTGTACCAAGAGACCCAGTACTTC. It translates as CATSTRQGAVYQETQYF.